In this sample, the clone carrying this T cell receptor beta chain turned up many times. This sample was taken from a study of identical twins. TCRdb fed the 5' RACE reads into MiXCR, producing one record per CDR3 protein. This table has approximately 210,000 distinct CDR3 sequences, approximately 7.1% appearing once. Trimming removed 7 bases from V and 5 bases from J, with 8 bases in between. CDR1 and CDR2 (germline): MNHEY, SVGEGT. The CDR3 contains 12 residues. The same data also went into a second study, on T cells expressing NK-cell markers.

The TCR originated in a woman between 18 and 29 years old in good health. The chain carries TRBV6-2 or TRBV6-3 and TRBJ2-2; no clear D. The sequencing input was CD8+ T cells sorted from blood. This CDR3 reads CASTPWTGELFF. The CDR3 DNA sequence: TGTGCCAGCACCCCGTGGACCGGGGAGCTGTTTTTT.